A selection of T cell receptor beta chains follows, all from one sample in a study of response to subunit inactivated influenza vaccine. TCRdb redid the calling of the RT-PCR reads with MiXCR, one entry per CDR3 protein. The repertoire holds around 580,000 distinct CDR3 sequences, with about an eighth as singletons. The sample was PBMCs from blood, taken on the day of vaccination. Source of these receptors: a man aged 45 to 65 who received an inactivated influenza vaccine. Each CDR3 is given with its conserved first and last residue. Each record gives: J gene, clone size, V gene, D gene, CDR3 protein, CDR3 DNA. A D gene is named only where the DNA matches it firmly. Clone sizes are given selectively: once, few, many, or a class where the clone is expanded.

>TRBJ2-7|.|TRBV5-1|.
CASRPGQGHSYEQYF
TGCGCCAGCAGGCCCGGGCAGGGGCATTCCTACGAGCAGTACTTC
>TRBJ1-6|few|TRBV5-1|.
CASSLQGPGSPLHF
TGCGCCAGCAGCTTACAGGGTCCGGGCTCACCCCTCCACTTT
>TRBJ2-5|.|TRBV10-3|.
CAISESRVGETQYF
TGTGCCATCAGTGAGTCTAGGGTGGGAGAGACCCAGTACTTC
>TRBJ2-1|few|TRBV12-3/TRBV12-4|.
CASSTIDGGLYNEQFF
TGTGCCAGCAGTACCATCGACGGGGGGCTCTACAATGAGCAGTTCTTC
>TRBJ2-7|.|TRBV9|.
CASSPTAASYEQYF
TGTGCCAGCAGCCCAACTGCGGCCTCCTACGAGCAGTACTTC
>TRBJ2-5|.|TRBV12-5|.
CASGLVLGGKETQYF
TGTGCTAGTGGTTTGGTACTGGGCGGGAAAGAGACCCAGTACTTC
>TRBJ2-5|few|TRBV7-8|TRBD2
CASSLALTSGRDPQETQYF
TGTGCCAGCAGCTTAGCGCTAACTAGCGGGAGGGACCCCCAAGAGACCCAGTACTTC
>TRBJ2-4|few|TRBV14|.
CASSQDPAPIAKNIQYF
TGTGCCAGCAGCCAAGATCCGGCACCAATAGCCAAAAACATTCAGTACTTC
>TRBJ2-5|.|TRBV25-1|.
CASSSTRAQETQYF
TGTGCCAGCAGTTCCACTCGAGCCCAAGAGACCCAGTACTTC
>TRBJ2-7|many|TRBV7-2|.
CASSLVGSVHEQYF
TGTGCCAGCAGCTTAGTCGGGAGCGTCCACGAGCAGTACTTC